Sequencing of this TCR beta chain was carried out in a study of vaccination effects on CD4 cells after COVID-19. The overall study: It was a median of 72 days after the second dose that post-vaccine samples were obtained. Overall study results and limits: Late after vaccination, infection- and vaccine-induced clones showed marked clonal contraction. Sampling in the study covered few convalescent patients and included no early post-infection timepoints.

ViraFEST assay sequencing came after antigen-specific CD4+ T cells were expanded with viral peptide pools. Cultured cells yielded isolated CD4+ T cells after around 10 days. The cohort was immunized with two doses of either the BNT162b2 or mRNA-1273 vaccine. No vaccinee had earlier SARS-CoV-2 infection, and nucleocapsid antibodies were negative. This clone has a single count. The antigen is not known. Profiled with immunoSEQ multiplex PCR; TCRdb holds only in-frame clones, not every one. Here the sample spans 20,000 to 25,000 clones, about 70% being singletons. The clonotype was recovered from a human donor who received a COVID-19 vaccine. Material: CD4+ T cells from PBMCs cultured with SARS-CoV-2 spike peptides, obtained after COVID-19 vaccination.

CDR3: CSDNDPNYGYTF. CDR3 coding DNA: TGCAGCGATAATGATCCTAACTATGGCTACACCTTC. The chain carries TRBV29-1 and TRBJ1-2; D is undetermined. This CDR3 has 12 amino acids. With 7 bases removed from V and 0 bases from J, the gap between germline ends came to 9 bases. CDR1 is SQVTM and CDR2 is ANQGSEA in the germline V gene. Together with reference TRBV29-1 and TRBJ1-2, the CDR3 gives the full variable domain: SAVISQKPSRDICQRGTSLTIQCQVDSQVTMMFWYRQQPGQSLTLIATANQGSEATYESGFVIDKFPISRPNLTFSTLTVSNMSPEDSSIYLCSDNDPNYGYTFGSGTRLTVV.